The present TCR beta chain was sequenced within a study of response to subunit inactivated influenza vaccine. This CDR3 spans 15 amino acids. V lost 0 bases, J lost 4 bases, and 11 bases lay in between. The germline gives CDR1 SGHRS, CDR2 YFSETQ. Each CDR3 protein gets one entry after TCRdb re-called the RT-PCR reads with MiXCR. Among under 850,000 distinct CDR3 sequences, approximately 17% were seen once, and the ten largest hold about 11%. This clonotype showed up just a few times. Its cognate antigen is unknown. Overall study findings and caveats: New T cells are recruited in small numbers by each seasonal influenza vaccination, according to the authors' suggestion.

The TCR was taken from a man aged 50-59 years who received an inactivated influenza vaccine. Sequencing used PBMCs from blood, obtained roughly 5 days after vaccination. This rearrangement joins TRBV5-1 to TRBJ1-5; no definite D call. The chain's CDR3 is CASSLEPGPNQPQHF. For the CDR3, the DNA is TGCGCCAGCAGCTTGGAGCCGGGCCCAAATCAGCCCCAGCATTTT.